These 27 T cell receptor beta chains came from one sample sequenced in a study of T-cell memory formation after mild COVID-19. TCRdb re-analysed the 5' RACE reads in MiXCR, keeping a single row per CDR3 protein. The profile shows 250,000 to 300,000 distinct CDR3 sequences, 15% to 20% of them singletons. The sample consisted of PBMCs or a T cell subset sorted from them (not recorded which). These receptor sequences come from a young man who had mild COVID-19 (a few samples of this study predate the infection). Cell type and time point are not known.

This clonotype was counted only a few times. This chain uses TRBV29-1 with TRBJ1-1; D is perhaps TRBD1 (5 bases). The ends were cut back, 0 bases at V and 0 bases at J, with 8 bases in the middle. CDR1 is SQVTM and CDR2 is ANQGSEA in the germline V gene. The CDR3 runs 14 residues. The CDR3 DNA reads as TGCAGCGTTGAAGATCGGGGGGTGAACACTGAAGCTTTCTTT. The encoded protein is CSVEDRGVNTEAFF.

CDR3 nucleotide sequence: TGTGCCAGCAGCGGACTTACTAGCGGGGGCCCAGATACGCAGTATTTT. Its protein is CASSGLTSGGPDTQYF. The rearrangement links TRBV9 to TRBJ2-3, with 11 bases fitting TRBD2. Unmatched junction bases numbered 7, after V lost 3 bases and J lost 4 bases. The CDR3 has 16 residues. Germline CDR1 is SGDLS and CDR2 is YYNGEE.

This clonotype has only a few counts. The V gene is TRBV7-3, the J gene TRBJ2-3, with TRBD2 matching over 14 bases. CDR3 size: 16 residues. Germline CDR1 reads SGHTA; CDR2 reads FQGTGA. Trimming cost V 5 bases and J 7 bases; bases outside gene matches: 8. The CDR3 nucleotides are TGTGCCAGCAGCAAGACTAGCGGGGGGGCCGCATATACGCAGTATTTT. It specifies CASSKTSGGAAYTQYF.

Only a few counts were recorded for this clonotype. This chain uses TRBV5-1 with TRBJ2-1; no definite D call. The CDR3 is made up of 14 amino acids. Looked up from germline, CDR1 is SGHRS and CDR2 is YFSETQ. Trimming cost V 4 bases and J 5 bases, with 13 bases left between them. DNA for the CDR3: TGCGCCAGCAGCCCCCCGACACGAGACAATGAGCAGTTCTTC. It codes for CASSPPTRDNEQFF. Full variable domain (remainder filled in from reference TRBV5-1 and TRBJ2-1): KAGVTQTPRYLIKTRGQQVTLSCSPISGHRSVSWYQQTPGQGLQFLFEYFSETQRNKGNFPGRFSGRQFSNSRSEMNVSTLELGDSALYLCASSPPTRDNEQFFGPGTRLTVL.

Only a few counts were recorded for this clonotype. V usage is TRBV12-3 or TRBV12-4 and J usage is TRBJ2-4; no firm D call. Trimming removed 6 bases from V and 8 bases from J, with 14 bases in between. The CDR3 consists of 13 residues. CDR3 sequence (DNA): TGTGCCAGCAGCCTGTCCGGGTCGGACATTCAGTACTTC. Translating it yields CASSLSGSDIQYF.

V is TRBV27 and J is TRBJ2-2; D remains ambiguous. V was pared by 4 bases and J by 8 bases, with 8 bases between. The CDR3 is 12 amino acids. Germline CDR1 and CDR2: MNHEY and SMNVEV (reference sequence). The CDR3 loop is CASSWVKGELFF. The DNA of the CDR3 is TGTGCCAGCAGTTGGGTGAAGGGGGAGCTGTTTTTT.

This clonotype was seen a few times. The chain links TRBV27 to TRBJ2-7; 10 positions agree with TRBD1. V shed 6 bases and J 3 bases; nucleotides not matched to a gene: 8. Germline V gene data show CDR1 as MNHEY and CDR2 as SMNVEV (reference sequence). The CDR3 sequence is 15 residues long. The CDR3 nucleotides read TGTGCCAGCAGCCATGCGAGGACAGGGGGCTACGAGCAGTACGTC. Protein sequence: CASSHARTGGYEQYV.

The V call is TRBV6-6, the J call TRBJ1-1, with TRBD1 as a possible D gene (5 bases). The CDR3 consists of 13 residues. Per the germline V gene, CDR1 is MNHNY and CDR2 is SVGAGI (reference sequence). V was trimmed by 4 bases and J by 11 bases, leaving 17 bases between them. The CDR3 spells CASSSQGGSRAFF. CDR3 nucleotide sequence: TGTGCCAGCAGTTCCCAGGGAGGGTCAAGGGCTTTCTTT.

CDR3 sequence (DNA): TGTGCCAGCAGCCAAGATCAGGACGGTACCGGGGAGCTGTTTTTT. Encoded protein: CASSQDQDGTGELFF. The chain couples TRBV4-2 to TRBJ2-2; the D is unclear. CDR3 size: 15 residues. The germline V gene encodes CDR1 LGHNA and CDR2 YNFKEQ. V was trimmed by 0 bases and J by 5 bases, leaving 10 bases between them.

CDR3 protein: CASSLSAGGLYNEQFF. CDR3 coding DNA: TGTGCCAGCAGTTTGTCAGCGGGGGGGCTCTACAATGAGCAGTTCTTC. This chain uses TRBV12-3 or TRBV12-4 with TRBJ2-1, with TRBD2 matching 10 bases. The CDR3 has 16 residues. Trimming at V came to 3 bases and at J to 3 bases, leaving 5 bases not matched to a gene.

The chain uses TRBV25-1 and TRBJ2-3; D unresolved. Germline CDR1 is MGHDK and CDR2 is SYGVNS. Trimming stripped 4 bases from V and 5 bases from J, with 7 bases between. The CDR3 runs 12 residues. The chain's CDR3 is CASSVAGDTQYF. In DNA form, the CDR3 reads TGTGCCAGCAGTGTTGCTGGAGATACGCAGTATTTT.

This clonotype turned up a few times. The chain combines TRBV27 with TRBJ1-5; 9 nucleotides align to TRBD1. CDR1 and CDR2 (germline): MNHEY, SMNVEV (reference sequence). Trimming at V came to 6 bases and at J to 0 bases, leaving 6 bases not matched to a gene. CDR3 length equals 16 residues. The CDR3 loop is CASRPGTGYSNQPQHF. CDR3 coding DNA: TGTGCCAGCAGACCCGGGACAGGGTATAGCAATCAGCCCCAGCATTTT.

This clonotype came up a few times. The chain combines TRBV12-3 or TRBV12-4 with TRBJ1-4; TRBD1 agrees at 9 bases. This CDR3 spans 16 amino acids. Trimming at V came to 5 bases and at J to 7 bases, leaving 11 bases not matched to a gene. The CDR3 DNA reads as TGTGCCAGCAGTCGTGACAGGGGGTTCCAACCTGAAAAACTGTTTTTT. This gives the protein CASSRDRGFQPEKLFF.

Only a few counts were recorded for this clonotype. This rearrangement joins TRBV7-8 to TRBJ2-7; TRBD1 agrees at 7 bases. The V segment lost 5 bases and the J segment 1 base; nucleotides outside the gene matches: 5. The V gene's germline CDR1 is SGHVS and CDR2 FQNEAQ. The CDR3 length is 14 residues. The CDR3 protein is CASSVGQPSYEQYF. In DNA form, the CDR3 reads TGTGCCAGCAGCGTGGGACAGCCATCCTACGAGCAGTACTTC.

This clonotype was counted a few times. CDR3 sequence: CSAAGSAGELFF. Written as DNA, the CDR3 is TGCAGCGCGGCAGGGAGCGCCGGGGAGCTGTTTTTT. The chain joins TRBV29-1 to TRBJ2-2; either TRBD1 or TRBD2 may supply D (5 bases each). V was trimmed by 7 bases and J by 6 bases, leaving 12 bases between them. CDR3 size: 12 residues. Germline CDR1 and CDR2: SQVTM and ANQGSEA.

This clonotype appeared a few times. The J gene is TRBJ1-1, the V gene TRBV20-1, with D tentatively TRBD1 (6 bases). Deletions cut 3 bases from V and 0 bases from J, with 14 bases between. The CDR3 is 15 amino acids. The germline V gene encodes CDR1 DFQATT and CDR2 SNEGSKA (reference sequence). CDR3 DNA sequence: TGCAGTGCTAGCTTGCCAGGGGCCATGAACACTGAAGCTTTCTTT. Amino acid sequence: CSASLPGAMNTEAFF.

The CDR3 loop reads CASSWGTGEANYGYTF. CDR3 DNA: TGTGCCAGCAGTTGGGGGACAGGGGAAGCTAACTATGGCTACACCTTC. J is TRBJ1-2 and V is TRBV27; 10 positions agree with TRBD1. Germline loops: CDR1 MNHEY, CDR2 SMNVEV (reference sequence). With V trimmed by 4 bases and J by 0 bases, 5 bases remained unmatched. CDR3 size: 16 residues.

This chain connects TRBV29-1 to TRBJ2-1; 8 bases fit TRBD2. CDR3 length: 14 residues. Germline lookup yields CDR1 SQVTM and CDR2 ANQGSEA. With V trimmed by 3 bases and J by 4 bases, 5 bases remained unmatched. The CDR3 DNA reads as TGCAGCGTTGAGGGGCGGGGGGCATACAATGAGCAGTTCTTC. As protein: CSVEGRGAYNEQFF.

The V call is TRBV18, the J call TRBJ2-2; weak D call: TRBD1 (6 bases). The germline CDR1 and CDR2 sequences are KGHSH and LQKENI. V was clipped by 6 bases and J by 4 bases, with 15 bases between them. This CDR3 comprises 15 residues. Here the CDR3 reads CASSPQGISTGELFF. The CDR3 DNA follows: TGTGCCAGCTCCCCTCAGGGGATCAGCACCGGGGAGCTGTTTTTT. Variable domain in full (rest from reference TRBV18 and TRBJ2-2): NAGVMQNPRHLVRRRGQEARLRCSPMKGHSHVYWYRQLPEEGLKFMVYLQKENIIDESGMPKERFSAEFPKEGPSILRIQQVVRGDSAAYFCASSPQGISTGELFFGEGSRLTVL.

The chain uses TRBV7-9 and TRBJ1-1; TRBD1 matches at 7 bases. Germline lookup yields CDR1 SEHNR and CDR2 FQNEAQ (reference sequence). This CDR3 is 14 amino acids long. J gave up 3 bases and V 3 bases, and 4 bases lay outside the gene matches. The chain's CDR3 is CASSLGQTYTEAFF. The CDR3 nucleotides read TGTGCCAGCAGCTTGGGACAGACCTACACTGAAGCTTTCTTT.

The rearrangement links TRBV5-4 to TRBJ1-6; 9 bases agree with TRBD1. This CDR3 is built from 15 residues. Trimming cost V 9 bases and J 5 bases; bases outside gene matches: 9. The germline gives CDR1 SGHNT, CDR2 YYREEE (reference sequence). The CDR3 DNA is TGTGCCACCACACGACAGGGGGGAGATAATTCACCCCTCCACTTT. Protein: CATTRQGGDNSPLHF.

This clonotype turned up a few times. This chain links TRBV9 with TRBJ2-5; 7 nucleotides line up with TRBD2. V lost 0 bases, J lost 3 bases, and 2 bases stayed unmatched. Germline loops: CDR1 SGDLS, CDR2 YYNGEE. The CDR3 runs 14 residues. The CDR3 DNA is TGTGCCAGCAGCGTAGGAGGACTAGAAGAGACCCAGTACTTC. Translation: CASSVGGLEETQYF.

This chain links TRBV10-3 with TRBJ2-2; tentative D call: TRBD2 (5 bases). Germline V gene lookup returns CDR1 ENHRY and CDR2 SYGVKD. The CDR3 is made up of 14 amino acids. The V gene lost 8 bases and the J gene lost 5 bases, with 15 bases spanning the gap. DNA of the CDR3: TGTGCCATCCTAGGTCAGACTAATACCGGGGAGCTGTTTTTT. Its protein is CAILGQTNTGELFF.

The gene calls are TRBV7-2 and TRBJ1-5, with D tentatively TRBD1 (5 bases). Germline V gene lookup returns CDR1 SGHTA and CDR2 FQGNSA. The CDR3 has 15 amino acids. V gave up 1 base and J gave up 5 bases, with 12 bases separating them. CDR3 region: CASSLVSGADQPQHF. Here the CDR3 DNA reads TGTGCCAGCAGCTTAGTGTCTGGGGCGGATCAGCCCCAGCATTTT.

The gene calls are TRBV12-3 or TRBV12-4 and TRBJ1-3; D unclear. Between the trimmed V and J ends, which lost 3 bases and 4 bases, there was a span of 7 bases. This CDR3 contains 13 residues. The DNA for the CDR3 is TGTGCCAGCAGTTTCTACCCGGGAAACACCATATATTTT. Its translation is CASSFYPGNTIYF.

This clonotype turned up a few times. This sequence joins TRBV29-1 and TRBJ2-3; no definite D call. CDR1 and CDR2 from the germline V gene are SQVTM and ANQGSEA. The CDR3 spans 13 residues. V lost 6 bases and J lost 2, with 12 bases in between. The chain's CDR3 is CSVSWADTDTQYF. The DNA of the CDR3 is TGCAGCGTCTCTTGGGCGGACACAGATACGCAGTATTTT.

The chain joins TRBV7-9 to TRBJ1-2; no definite D call. CDR1 is SEHNR, CDR2 FQNEAQ, per germline (reference sequence). This CDR3 contains 12 residues. V was pared by 1 base and J by 10 bases, with 10 bases between. The DNA for the CDR3 is TGTGCCAGCAGCTTAGAGGTCAGCCACTACACCTTC. Translation gives CASSLEVSHYTF.